These T cell receptor beta chains were read from a single sample in a study of blood T cells in healthy people across ages. Using its own MiXCR run on the 5' RACE reads, TCRdb lists one record per CDR3 protein. The sample carries 980,000 or so distinct CDR3 sequences, roughly 48% recorded once. Input material: blood. These receptors were taken from a man aged 25-40 years in good health. Both conserved end residues are part of each CDR3. The D gene is left open where the match is weak. Some rows have no size entry. The others give once, few or many, or a class for an expanded clone.

d_call	cdr3_length	v_call	j_call	clone_size	cdr3_aa	cdr3_nt
.	16	TRBV6-5	TRBJ2-3	many	CASSAGHTKGTDTQYF	TGTGCCAGCAGTGCGGGACACACTAAAGGCACAGATACGCAGTATTTT
TRBD2	15	TRBV2	TRBJ2-3	.	CASSDRGLATDTQYF	TGTGCCAGCAGCGACCGGGGACTAGCGACCGATACGCAGTATTTT
TRBD1	13	TRBV28	TRBJ2-7	.	CASSPQTGIEQYF	TGTGCCAGCAGCCCTCAGACAGGGATCGAGCAGTACTTC
.	15	TRBV20-1	TRBJ2-6	once	CSARPPGSGANVLTF	TGCAGTGCCCGGCCGCCGGGCTCTGGGGCCAACGTCCTGACTTTC
.	11	TRBV20-1	TRBJ2-5	.	CNARSAASQYF	TGCAATGCTAGATCTGCCGCCTCCCAGTACTTC
TRBD2	13	TRBV29-1	TRBJ2-1	.	CSGVLAGWYEQFF	TGCAGCGGTGTTCTAGCGGGGTGGTATGAGCAGTTCTTC
.	10	TRBV20-1	TRBJ1-2	few	CSATGYGYTF	TGCAGTGCTACAGGGTATGGCTACACCTTC
TRBD1	15	TRBV28	TRBJ1-2	.	CASSFQGAANYGYTF	TGTGCCAGCAGTTTTCAGGGGGCAGCTAACTATGGCTACACCTTC
.	15	TRBV13	TRBJ1-1	.	CASSLGQGRGTEAFF	TGTGCCAGCAGCTTAGGACAGGGTCGGGGCACTGAAGCTTTCTTT
TRBD1	15	TRBV20-1	TRBJ1-1	.	CSADSGTAPNTEAFF	TGCAGTGCCGACTCTGGGACAGCCCCTAACACTGAAGCTTTCTTT
.	14	TRBV28	TRBJ2-7	once	CASNSPLGAGEQYF	TGTGCCAGCAACTCCCCTCTGGGGGCCGGCGAGCAGTACTTC
.	16	TRBV7-8	TRBJ2-7	.	CASSLAIASFSYEQYF	TGTGCCAGCAGCTTAGCGATCGCTAGCTTCTCGTACGAGCAGTACTTC
.	13	TRBV7-9	TRBJ2-7	.	CASSKDGTYEQYF	TGTGCCAGCAGCAAAGACGGGACCTACGAGCAGTACTTC
.	12	TRBV6-1	TRBJ1-2	.	CASSELVYGYTF	TGTGCCAGCAGTGAACTAGTGTATGGCTACACCTTC
.	11	TRBV3-1	TRBJ1-6	.	CASGALAPLHF	TGTGCCAGCGGGGCTTTGGCACCCCTCCACTTT
.	12	TRBV5-1	TRBJ2-1	.	CASSLSTLEQFF	TGCGCCAGCAGCTTGTCCACGCTTGAGCAGTTCTTC
.	14	TRBV10-3	TRBJ2-7	.	CAISGGDVDYEQYF	TGTGCCATCAGTGGTGGGGACGTAGACTACGAGCAGTACTTC
.	16	TRBV15	TRBJ2-7	.	CATSRDGARQSYEQYF	TGTGCCACCAGCAGAGATGGGGCGAGGCAATCCTACGAGCAGTACTTC
TRBD1	15	TRBV7-2	TRBJ2-7	many	CASSLAGQGASEQYF	TGTGCCAGCAGCTTAGCGGGACAGGGGGCGTCAGAGCAGTACTTC
TRBD1	15	TRBV12-3/TRBV12-4	TRBJ2-7	.	CASSLVGQGTYEQYF	TGTGCCAGCAGTTTAGTGGGACAGGGAACCTACGAGCAGTACTTC
.	13	TRBV10-3	TRBJ2-3	.	CAVTGSSTDTQYF	TGTGCCGTCACGGGCAGTAGCACAGATACGCAGTATTTT
.	15	TRBV25-1	TRBJ2-1	few	CASSEFRAGNNEQFF	TGTGCCAGCAGTGAATTCAGGGCAGGGAACAATGAGCAGTTCTTC
.	11	TRBV29-1	TRBJ1-1	few	CSAEGGTEAFF	TGCAGCGCCGAAGGGGGGACTGAAGCTTTCTTT
.	13	TRBV20-1	TRBJ1-5	.	CSAPGTPNQPQHF	TGCAGTGCCCCCGGGACACCCAATCAGCCCCAGCATTTT
.	15	TRBV4-3	TRBJ1-2	.	CASSQCTTENYGYTF	TGCGCCAGCAGCCAGTGTACAACAGAGAACTATGGCTACACCTTC
.	15	TRBV6-5	TRBJ2-1	.	CASSYDRAQPNEQFF	TGTGCCAGCAGTTACGATAGGGCTCAGCCGAATGAGCAGTTCTTC
.	14	TRBV5-1	TRBJ1-1	.	CASTRDRRGTEAFF	TGCGCCAGCACCCGGGACCGACGCGGCACTGAAGCTTTCTTT
.	16	TRBV27	TRBJ2-1	once	CASSLEGRIGFDEQFF	TGTGCCAGCAGCTTAGAGGGCCGGATTGGGTTCGATGAGCAGTTCTTC
.	13	TRBV5-6	TRBJ1-2	.	CASSQLNDYGYTF	TGTGCCAGCAGCCAATTAAACGACTATGGCTACACCTTC
.	17	TRBV15	TRBJ2-6	few	CATSREGTGSGANVLTF	TGTGCCACCAGCAGAGAGGGCACAGGGTCTGGGGCCAACGTCCTGACTTTC
TRBD1	15	TRBV9	TRBJ1-4	.	CASNVDGTGRRELFF	TGTGCCAGCAACGTAGACGGGACAGGGCGGAGGGAACTGTTTTTT
TRBD1	15	TRBV29-1	TRBJ2-1	few	CSVASRDRGINEQFF	TGCAGCGTTGCTAGCCGGGACAGGGGAATCAATGAGCAGTTCTTC
TRBD1	13	TRBV7-2	TRBJ1-2	.	CASSLTGGLGYTF	TGTGCCAGCAGCTTGACAGGGGGTCTTGGCTACACCTTC
.	13	TRBV28	TRBJ2-1	once	CASSAKTYNEQFF	TGTGCCAGCAGTGCCAAGACCTACAATGAGCAGTTCTTC
TRBD2	18	TRBV24-1	TRBJ2-1	.	CATSDLAAGELGWHEQFF	TGTGCCACCAGTGATTTAGCAGCGGGGGAGCTTGGCTGGCATGAGCAGTTCTTC
.	13	TRBV29-1	TRBJ2-7	.	CGVLQVGTYEQYF	TGCGGCGTCTTACAGGTGGGCACCTACGAGCAGTACTTC
.	14	TRBV28	TRBJ1-5	.	CASTLGDGNQPQHF	TGTGCCAGCACCTTAGGGGATGGAAATCAGCCCCAGCATTTT
.	11	TRBV10-3	TRBJ2-7	once	CAISEDDEQYF	TGTGCCATCAGTGAGGATGACGAGCAGTACTTC
TRBD2	17	TRBV20-1	TRBJ2-3	.	CSARDLLGGEVADTQYF	TGCAGTGCTAGAGATCTCTTGGGGGGGGAGGTCGCAGATACGCAGTATTTT
TRBD1	15	TRBV28	TRBJ2-3	.	CASVGPGQGTDTQYF	TGTGCCAGTGTGGGCCCGGGACAGGGGACAGATACGCAGTATTTT
TRBD1	14	TRBV7-9	TRBJ2-2	.	CASSLTGGSGELFF	TGTGCCAGCAGCTTAACAGGGGGGTCCGGGGAGCTGTTTTTT
.	10	TRBV10-3	TRBJ2-7	few	CAIGVNEQYF	TGTGCCATCGGGGTCAACGAGCAGTACTTC
TRBD2	17	TRBV6-7	TRBJ2-3	few	CASSYSWGGTSTDTQYF	TGTGCCAGCAGTTACTCGTGGGGGGGAACTAGCACAGATACGCAGTATTTT
TRBD1	16	TRBV7-9	TRBJ1-1	.	CASSTWGGTGRTEAFF	TGTGCCAGCAGTACCTGGGGTGGGACAGGGCGAACTGAAGCTTTCTTT
TRBD2	14	TRBV20-1	TRBJ2-3	few	CSASVAGVKDTQYF	TGCAGTGCTAGTGTGGCGGGGGTCAAAGATACGCAGTATTTT
.	15	TRBV7-2	TRBJ2-2	few	CASSLVRPNTGELFF	TGTGCCAGCAGCTTAGTTCGGCCGAACACCGGGGAGCTGTTTTTT
TRBD2	15	TRBV7-8	TRBJ2-7	.	CASSREGVSSYEQYF	TGTGCCAGCTCCCGGGAGGGGGTAAGCTCCTACGAGCAGTACTTC